This T cell receptor beta chain was found in a study of identifying expanded T cells in peripheral blood. TCRdb keeps only in-frame clones here, not all; method: immunoSEQ multiplex PCR. This sample yields 80,000 to 90,000 clones, of which more than 75% are seen a single time; 5.6% belongs to the top ten. Note on this clone: This sample also contains other DNA sequences that code for the same CDR3.

The CDR3 consists of 14 residues. V shed 5 bases, J shed 4 bases, and the junction held 4 bases outside the gene matches. In germline, CDR1 is MNHEY, CDR2 SMNVEV (reference sequence). The specimen was blood. The source is a person aged 18 to 75 in good health. This sequence joins TRBV27 and TRBJ1-5; the match to TRBD1 covers 8 bases. The CDR3 DNA sequence: TGTGCCAGCAGTCCCGGGACAGGTAATCAGCCCCAGCATTTT. This sequence encodes CASSPGTGNQPQHF.